This T cell receptor (beta chain) was documented in a study of blood T cell repertoires in COVID-19. On the study more broadly: COVID-19 samples from acute and convalescent phases originated in the United States, Italy and Spain. Sources were T cells, B-cell-depleted T cells, or PBMCs; the material itself was cDNA or gDNA.

Authors' analysis steps: Reference gene primer amplification yielded estimated nucleated cell counts. Libraries were prepared by immunoSEQ multiplex PCR; TCRdb keeps only in-frame clonotypes and omits some of them. Clonal size and the V and J genes are those of that table, whereas D and trimming came from the DNA. The table records 70,000 or so clones, 85% of them present only once. The germline V gene encodes CDR1 SGHRS and CDR2 YFSETQ. The CDR3 is 15 residues long. Trimming cost V 5 bases and J 3 bases; bases outside gene matches: 10. The TCR sequence derives from a woman aged 80 or older with active or convalescent COVID-19. Sample: peripheral blood. This chain joins TRBV5-1 and TRBJ1-1, with 7 nucleotides matching TRBD1. The CDR3 sequence is CASRTRGPLDTEAFF. CDR3 coding DNA: TGCGCCAGCAGAACAAGGGGGCCCCTTGACACTGAAGCTTTCTTT.